This T cell receptor (beta chain) was recovered during a study of shared clonotypes between healthy human individuals. The healthy adult donors were HIV-negative and reported no recent acute infections or vaccinations. TCRdb's table, derived via immunoSEQ multiplex PCR, lists solely in-frame clones and lacks some. The table records 2 million to 2.5 million clones, approximately 94% of them present only once. The CDR3 totals 16 residues. With 6 bases removed from V and 0 bases from J, the gap between germline ends came to 15 bases. CDR1 ENHRY and CDR2 SYGVKD come from the germline V gene. The chain recombines TRBV10-3 with TRBJ2-1; maybe TRBD2 (7 bases). Sequences were obtained from naive CD4+ T cells sorted from blood. Indicated subset: CD45RA+ positively selected. This clonotype was obtained from a man between 18 and 29 years old in good health. The CDR3 sequence is CAIRPEGGASYNEQFF. CDR3 nucleotides: TGTGCCATCAGGCCCGAAGGGGGGGCCTCCTACAATGAGCAGTTCTTC.